These 22 T cell receptor beta chains came from one sample sequenced in a study of shared clonotypes between healthy human individuals. CD45RO-negative, CCR7-selected cells formed the naive CD8 fraction, which excluded terminally differentiated effector memory CD45RA+ cells. Some clones are missing from TCRdb's copy, which holds only in-frame ones; the method was immunoSEQ multiplex PCR. The data contain roughly 590,000 clones, less than 97% of them singletons. The specimen sequenced was naive CD8+ T cells sorted from blood. These receptor sequences come from a woman aged 25 to 39 in good health.

In this sample, this clone turned up once. The J gene is TRBJ2-7, the V gene TRBV27; D remains unclear. Trimming left V 8 bases short and J 7 bases short, with 9 bases between. CDR3 length: 10 residues. In germline, CDR1 is MNHEY, CDR2 SMNVEV (reference sequence). The CDR3 loop is CASPNGEQYF. The CDR3 nucleotides are TGTGCCAGCCCTAACGGGGAGCAGTACTTC.

The chain carries TRBV27 and TRBJ1-5; 8 bases line up with TRBD1. Germline CDR1 and CDR2: MNHEY and SMNVEV (reference sequence). This CDR3 region has 15 residues. Germline trimming cut 0 bases from V and 4 bases from J; bases unmatched to any gene: 2. DNA of the CDR3: TGTGCCAGCAGTTTATCCCAGGGGGCGAATCAGCCCCAGCATTTT. It encodes CASSLSQGANQPQHF.

This chain links TRBV10-1 with TRBJ2-7, with 8 bases matching TRBD2. Unmatched junction bases numbered 14, after V lost 4 bases and J lost 6 bases. The CDR3 has 16 residues. The germline gives CDR1 WNHNN, CDR2 SYGVQD (reference sequence). The CDR3 DNA is TGCGCCAGCAGTGGTGATCGGCTAGCGGGTCTTGGCGAGCAGTACTTC. As protein: CASSGDRLAGLGEQYF.

The CDR3 DNA reads TGTGCCAGCAGTGCCCCCTGGGCGGGAGGTGCCAATGAGCAGTTCTTC. It codes for CASSAPWAGGANEQFF. The chain recombines TRBV25-1 with TRBJ2-1; the match to TRBD2 covers 8 bases. The CDR3 runs 16 residues. J lost 6 bases, V lost 4 bases, and 11 bases had no gene match. Germline V gene lookup returns CDR1 MGHDK and CDR2 SYGVNS.

This chain joins TRBV27 and TRBJ1-1, with 8 bases aligning to TRBD1. V was clipped by 4 bases and J by 6 bases; unmatched bases: 10. CDR1 is MNHEY, CDR2 SMNVEV, per germline (reference sequence). The CDR3 is 15 residues long. The CDR3 protein is CASSSPGTGQPEAFF. CDR3 nucleotides: TGTGCCAGCAGTTCCCCAGGGACAGGCCAACCTGAAGCTTTCTTT.

This rearrangement joins TRBV27 to TRBJ2-5, with D perhaps matching TRBD2 (6 bases). V gave up 4 bases and J gave up 4 bases, with 10 bases separating them. CDR1 is MNHEY, CDR2 SMNVEV, per germline (reference sequence). The CDR3 totals 13 residues. CDR3 protein: CASSYGGGETQYF. Here the CDR3 DNA reads TGTGCCAGCAGTTATGGGGGAGGAGAGACCCAGTACTTC.

This clone was detected only once. The V and J genes are TRBV7-8 and TRBJ2-4; D possibly corresponds to TRBD1 (8 bases). V lost 1 base and J 8 bases, leaving 12 bases between the germline ends. Germline CDR1 SGHVS, CDR2 FQNEAQ. The CDR3 is made up of 14 amino acids. This CDR3 is CASSLGTGRDIQYF. CDR3 sequence (DNA): TGTGCCAGCAGCTTAGGGACAGGGAGGGACATTCAGTACTTC.

The rearrangement links TRBV27 to TRBJ1-2, with 7 bases identical to TRBD1. The germline V gene encodes CDR1 MNHEY and CDR2 SMNVEV (reference sequence). The J segment lost 4 bases and the V segment lost 6 bases, leaving 8 bases of the junction unmatched. The CDR3 covers 14 residues. The CDR3 DNA reads as TGTGCCAGCAGCCCGACAGGGCCGTCCTATGGCTACACCTTC. Translated, it gives CASSPTGPSYGYTF.

The chain carries TRBV10-2 and TRBJ1-4; D is possibly TRBD1 (5 bases). The CDR3 consists of 13 residues. Germline lookup yields CDR1 WSHSY and CDR2 SAAADI. V dropped 5 bases and J dropped 10 bases, with 14 bases sitting between them. The DNA for the CDR3 is TGCGCCAGCAGTAGACGAGACAGTGGAAAACTGTTTTTT. Translating it yields CASSRRDSGKLFF.

Only one count was recorded for this clone. The J gene is TRBJ2-7, the V gene TRBV7-2, with TRBD1 matching over 8 bases. The CDR3 runs to 14 residues. Germline CDR1 and CDR2: SGHTA and FQGNSA. V was clipped by 5 bases and J by 2 bases; unmatched bases: 5. Written as DNA, the CDR3 is TGTGCCAGCAGCCTAAACAGGGGGGCCTACGAGCAGTACTTC. This sequence encodes CASSLNRGAYEQYF.

The chain links TRBV5-3 to TRBJ1-4; D is ambiguous. Being an ORF, TRBV5-3 has a function that is uncertain. Trimming cost V 2 bases and J 3 bases, with 29 bases left between them. The CDR3 spans 21 residues. Here the CDR3 reads CARSLDRGQLKTSAANEKLFF. The DNA for the CDR3 is TGTGCCAGAAGCTTAGATCGCGGCCAGCTCAAGACTAGTGCGGCTAATGAAAAACTGTTTTTT.

The J gene is TRBJ1-2, the V gene TRBV2, with D unclear. Germline CDR1 and CDR2: SNHLY and FYNNEI. The CDR3 length is 11 residues. The V gene lost 4 bases and the J gene lost 8 bases, with 8 bases spanning the gap. The CDR3: CASSVTRGYTF. CDR3 nucleotides: TGTGCCAGCAGTGTTACCAGAGGCTACACCTTC.

V gene TRBV5-6 combines with J gene TRBJ2-7; D possibly corresponds to TRBD1 (6 bases). This CDR3 has 13 residues. CDR1 SGHDT and CDR2 YYEEEE come from the germline V gene. V was pared by 2 bases and J by 1 base, with 7 bases between. CDR3 region: CASSFTGSYEQYF. CDR3 bases: TGTGCCAGCAGCTTCACAGGGTCCTACGAGCAGTACTTC.

With respect to this clone: This same CDR3 is encoded by further DNA sequences in the sample. The J gene is TRBJ2-7, the V gene TRBV28; 7 nucleotides agree with TRBD1. The length of the CDR3 is 14 residues. Trimming took 5 bases from V and 3 from J; bases not matched to a gene: 7. Germline assignment: CDR1 MDHEN and CDR2 SYDVKM. DNA for the CDR3: TGTGCCAGCAGTCTCTCCGGGACAGACTACGAGCAGTACTTC. Amino acid sequence: CASSLSGTDYEQYF.

J is TRBJ2-7 and V is TRBV7-2, with TRBD1 as a possible D gene (5 bases). CDR3 length: 14 amino acids. In germline, CDR1 is SGHTA, CDR2 FQGNSA. V was trimmed by 3 bases and J by 3 bases, leaving 12 bases between them. The CDR3 reads CASSFSSRDYEQYF. The CDR3 region has the DNA TGTGCCAGCAGCTTCTCTTCCAGGGACTACGAGCAGTACTTC.

V and J are TRBV4-1 and TRBJ1-1, with 10 bases matching TRBD1. The germline gives CDR1 MGHRA, CDR2 YSYEKL. With 5 bases clipped from V and 0 bases from J, the junction kept 0 bases outside the gene matches. The CDR3 is made up of 14 amino acids. CDR3 DNA sequence: TGCGCCAGCAGCGACAGGGGGCTGAACACTGAAGCTTTCTTT. This gives the protein CASSDRGLNTEAFF.

The chain recombines TRBV28 with TRBJ1-5, with TRBD1 matching over 8 bases. CDR1 and CDR2 (germline): MDHEN, SYDVKM. This CDR3 has 14 residues. V lost 5 bases to trimming and J lost 3 bases; unmatched junction nucleotides: 3. In nucleotides, the CDR3 is TGTGCCAGCAGTGACAGGGGCCCCAATCAGCCCCAGCATTTT. It specifies CASSDRGPNQPQHF. The full variable domain, completed using reference TRBV28 and TRBJ1-5, is DVKVTQSSRYLVKRTGEKVFLECVQDMDHENMFWYRQDPGLGLRLIYFSYDVKMKEKGDIPEGYSVSREKKERFSLILESASTNQTSMYLCASSDRGPNQPQHFGDGTRLSIL.

The chain links TRBV4-1 to TRBJ1-1; 7 bases fit TRBD1. The CDR3 consists of 14 residues. The V gene's germline CDR1 is MGHRA and CDR2 YSYEKL. The junction had 3 bases not matched to a gene; V was cut back by 0 bases and J by 5 bases. The CDR3 loop reads CASSQDRGRTEAFF. Written as DNA, the CDR3 is TGCGCCAGCAGCCAAGACAGGGGGAGAACTGAAGCTTTCTTT.

CDR3 DNA sequence: TGTGCCAGCAGTTGGGTAGCGGAATCCACAGATACGCAGTATTTT. Its protein is CASSWVAESTDTQYF. The chain joins TRBV25-1 to TRBJ2-3; a possible D gene is TRBD2 (6 bases). Trimming shortened V by 5 bases and J by 2 bases, and 14 bases separated the two germline ends. The CDR3 totals 15 residues. Germline loops: CDR1 MGHDK, CDR2 SYGVNS.

This clone was detected once. The gene calls are TRBV7-8 and TRBJ2-7, with D possibly being TRBD1 (6 bases). V was clipped by 4 bases and J by 0 bases, with 10 bases between them. Germline CDR1 is SGHVS and CDR2 is FQNEAQ. The CDR3 runs to 14 residues. The CDR3 sequence: CASSSTGPSYEQYF. CDR3 coding DNA: TGTGCCAGCAGCTCGACAGGTCCCTCCTACGAGCAGTACTTC.

The chain joins TRBV28 to TRBJ1-5; 10 bases match TRBD1. Looked up from germline, CDR1 is MDHEN and CDR2 is SYDVKM. J lost 4 bases, V lost 6 bases, and 3 bases had no gene match. The CDR3 has 14 amino acids. The CDR3 sequence is CASRRTGGNQPQHF. The CDR3 DNA reads as TGTGCCAGCAGACGGACAGGGGGGAATCAGCCCCAGCATTTT. Variable domain in full (rest from reference TRBV28 and TRBJ1-5): DVKVTQSSRYLVKRTGEKVFLECVQDMDHENMFWYRQDPGLGLRLIYFSYDVKMKEKGDIPEGYSVSREKKERFSLILESASTNQTSMYLCASRRTGGNQPQHFGDGTRLSIL.

The V gene is TRBV5-4, the J gene TRBJ1-1, with D hard to call. Looked up from germline, CDR1 is SGHNT and CDR2 is YYREEE (reference sequence). CDR3 length: 17 amino acids. With 2 bases removed from V and 3 bases from J, the gap between germline ends came to 20 bases. Here the CDR3 reads CASSLFRATTVDTEAFF. For the CDR3, the DNA is TGTGCCAGCAGCTTATTTAGGGCCACGACGGTCGACACTGAAGCTTTCTTT.